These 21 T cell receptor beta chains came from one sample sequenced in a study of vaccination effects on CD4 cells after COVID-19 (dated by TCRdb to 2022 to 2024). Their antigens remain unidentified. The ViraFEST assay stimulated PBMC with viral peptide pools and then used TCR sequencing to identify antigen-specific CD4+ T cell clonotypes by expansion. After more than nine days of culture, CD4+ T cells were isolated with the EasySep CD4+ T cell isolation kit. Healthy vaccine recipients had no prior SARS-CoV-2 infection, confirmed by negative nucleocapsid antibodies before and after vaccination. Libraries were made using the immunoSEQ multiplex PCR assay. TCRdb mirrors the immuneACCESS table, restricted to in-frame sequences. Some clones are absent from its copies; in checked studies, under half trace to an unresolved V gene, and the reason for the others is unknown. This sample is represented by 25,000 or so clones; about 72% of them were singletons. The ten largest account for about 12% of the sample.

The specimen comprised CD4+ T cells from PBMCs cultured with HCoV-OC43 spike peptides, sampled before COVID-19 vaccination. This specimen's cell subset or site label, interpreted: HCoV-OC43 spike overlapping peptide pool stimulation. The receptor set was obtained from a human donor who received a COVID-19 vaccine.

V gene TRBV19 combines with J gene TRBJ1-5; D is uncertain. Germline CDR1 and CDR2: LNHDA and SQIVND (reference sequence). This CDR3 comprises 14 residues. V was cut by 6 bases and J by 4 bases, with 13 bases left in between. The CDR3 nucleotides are TGTGCCAGTAGCAACCAACTGGGAAATCAGCCCCAGCATTTT. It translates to CASSNQLGNQPQHF. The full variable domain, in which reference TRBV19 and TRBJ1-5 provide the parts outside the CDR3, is DGGITQSPKYLFRKEGQNVTLSCEQNLNHDAMYWYRQDPGQGLRLIYYSQIVNDFQKGDIAEGYSVSREKKESFPLTVTSAQKNPTAFYLCASSNQLGNQPQHFGDGTRLSIL.

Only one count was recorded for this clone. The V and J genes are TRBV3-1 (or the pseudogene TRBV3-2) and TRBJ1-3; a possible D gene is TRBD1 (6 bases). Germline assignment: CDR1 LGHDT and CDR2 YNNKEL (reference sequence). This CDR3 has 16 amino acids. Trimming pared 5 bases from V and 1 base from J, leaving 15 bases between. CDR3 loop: CASSLVGGASGNTIYF. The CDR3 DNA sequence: TGTGCCAGCAGCTTGGTCGGGGGCGCGTCTGGAAACACCATATATTTT.

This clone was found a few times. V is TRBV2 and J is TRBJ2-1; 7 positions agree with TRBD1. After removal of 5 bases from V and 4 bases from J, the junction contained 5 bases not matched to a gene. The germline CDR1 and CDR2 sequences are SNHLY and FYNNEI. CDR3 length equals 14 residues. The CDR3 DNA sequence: TGTGCCAGCAGTACAGGGGCTTCATACAATGAGCAGTTCTTC. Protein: CASSTGASYNEQFF.

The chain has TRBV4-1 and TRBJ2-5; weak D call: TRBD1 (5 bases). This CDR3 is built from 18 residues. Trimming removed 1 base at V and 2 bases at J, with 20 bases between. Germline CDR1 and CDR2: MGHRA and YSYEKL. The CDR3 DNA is TGCGCCAGCAGCCAAGGGACGTTAACAGGAGTTAAACAAGAGACCCAGTACTTC. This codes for CASSQGTLTGVKQETQYF.

The CDR3 protein is CASSLALAGGPTDTQYF. CDR3 nucleotides: TGCGCCAGCAGCTTGGCACTAGCGGGGGGGCCAACAGATACGCAGTATTTT. The chain carries TRBV5-1 and TRBJ2-3; 13 nucleotides match TRBD2. CDR3 length equals 17 residues. The trim removed 0 bases at V and 3 bases at J, leaving 4 bases unmatched. In germline, CDR1 is SGHRS, CDR2 YFSETQ.

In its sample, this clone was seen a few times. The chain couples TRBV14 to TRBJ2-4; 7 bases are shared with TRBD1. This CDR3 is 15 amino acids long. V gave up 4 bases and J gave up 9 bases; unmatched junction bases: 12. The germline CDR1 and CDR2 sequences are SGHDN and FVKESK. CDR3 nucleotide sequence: TGTGCCAGCAGCCGGTACAGGGGCCTTAACGTCATTCAGTACTTC. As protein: CASSRYRGLNVIQYF.

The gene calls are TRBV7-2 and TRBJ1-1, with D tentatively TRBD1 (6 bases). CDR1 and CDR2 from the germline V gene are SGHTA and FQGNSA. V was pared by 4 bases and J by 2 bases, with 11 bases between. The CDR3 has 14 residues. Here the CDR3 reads CASSSGQSNTEAFF. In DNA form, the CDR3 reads TGTGCCAGCAGCTCTGGACAGAGTAACACTGAAGCTTTCTTT. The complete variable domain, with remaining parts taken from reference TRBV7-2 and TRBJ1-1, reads GAGVSQSPSNKVTEKGKDVELRCDPISGHTALYWYRQSLGQGLEFLIYFQGNSAPDKSGLPSDRFSAERTGGSVSTLTIQRTQQEDSAVYLCASSSGQSNTEAFFGQGTRLTVV.

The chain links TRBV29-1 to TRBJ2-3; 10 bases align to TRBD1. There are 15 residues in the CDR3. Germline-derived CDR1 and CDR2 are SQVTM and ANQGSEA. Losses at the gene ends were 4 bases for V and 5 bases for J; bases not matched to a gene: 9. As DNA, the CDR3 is TGCAGCGTTGGATTGAGACAGGGGGCAAAAGATACGCAGTATTTT. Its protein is CSVGLRQGAKDTQYF.

DNA for the CDR3: TGTGCCAGTAGTATAGAACTTCAGGGAGTCCAGCCCCAGCATTTT. Encoded protein: CASSIELQGVQPQHF. The chain has TRBV19 and TRBJ1-5; weak D call: TRBD1 (5 bases). The germline V gene encodes CDR1 LNHDA and CDR2 SQIVND (reference sequence). V lost 0 bases and J 7 bases, leaving 13 bases between the germline ends. The CDR3 totals 15 residues.

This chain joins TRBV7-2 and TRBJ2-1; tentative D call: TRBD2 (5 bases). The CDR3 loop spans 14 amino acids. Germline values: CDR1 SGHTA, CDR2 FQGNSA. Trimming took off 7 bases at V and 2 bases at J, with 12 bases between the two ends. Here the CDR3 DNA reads TGTGCCAGCACTCTAGCCTACCCCTACAATGAGCAGTTCTTC. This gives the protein CASTLAYPYNEQFF.

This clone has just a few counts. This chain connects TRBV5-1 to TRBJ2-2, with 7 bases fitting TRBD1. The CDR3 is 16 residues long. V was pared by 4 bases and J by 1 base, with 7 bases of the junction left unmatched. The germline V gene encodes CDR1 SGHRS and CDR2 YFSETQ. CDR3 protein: CASSLTGARNTGELFF. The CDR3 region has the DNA TGCGCCAGCAGCCTTACAGGGGCCCGGAACACCGGGGAGCTGTTTTTT.

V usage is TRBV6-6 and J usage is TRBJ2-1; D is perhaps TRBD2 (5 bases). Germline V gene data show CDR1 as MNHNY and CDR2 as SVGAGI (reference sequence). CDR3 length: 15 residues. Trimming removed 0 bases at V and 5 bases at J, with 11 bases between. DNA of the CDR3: TGTGCCAGCAGTTACTCGACTACGGTTGACAATGAGCAGTTCTTC. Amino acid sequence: CASSYSTTVDNEQFF.

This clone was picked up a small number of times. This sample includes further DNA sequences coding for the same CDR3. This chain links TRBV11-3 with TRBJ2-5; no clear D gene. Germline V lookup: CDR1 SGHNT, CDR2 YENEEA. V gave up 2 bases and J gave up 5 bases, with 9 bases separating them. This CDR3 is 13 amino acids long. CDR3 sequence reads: CASSLNLWETQYF. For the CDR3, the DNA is TGTGCCAGCAGCTTAAATTTGTGGGAGACCCAGTACTTC.

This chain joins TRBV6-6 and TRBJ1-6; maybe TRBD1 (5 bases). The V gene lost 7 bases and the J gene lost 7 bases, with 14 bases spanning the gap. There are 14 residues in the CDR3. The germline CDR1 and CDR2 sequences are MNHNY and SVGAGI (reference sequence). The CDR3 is CASTDRGGNSPLHF. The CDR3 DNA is TGTGCCAGCACCGACCGGGGGGGGAATTCACCCCTCCACTTT.

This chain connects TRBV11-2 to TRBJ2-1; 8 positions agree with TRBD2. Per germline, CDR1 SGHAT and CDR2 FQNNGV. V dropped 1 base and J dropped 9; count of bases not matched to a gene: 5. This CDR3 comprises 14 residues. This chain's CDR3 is CASSLVTSGSEQFF. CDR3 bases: TGTGCCAGCAGCTTAGTTACTAGCGGCAGTGAGCAGTTCTTC.

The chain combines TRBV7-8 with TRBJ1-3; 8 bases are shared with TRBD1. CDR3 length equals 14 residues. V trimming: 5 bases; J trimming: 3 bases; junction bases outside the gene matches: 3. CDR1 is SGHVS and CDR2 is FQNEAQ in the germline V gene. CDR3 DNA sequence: TGTGCCAGCAGCGCACAGGGGGTTGGAAACACCATATATTTT. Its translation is CASSAQGVGNTIYF.

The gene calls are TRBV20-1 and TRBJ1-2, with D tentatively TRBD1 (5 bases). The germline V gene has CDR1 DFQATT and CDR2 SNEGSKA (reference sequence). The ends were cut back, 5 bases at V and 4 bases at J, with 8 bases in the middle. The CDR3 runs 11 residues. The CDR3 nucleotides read TGCAGTGCTCGGGGGGGCTATGGCTACACCTTC. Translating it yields CSARGGYGYTF.

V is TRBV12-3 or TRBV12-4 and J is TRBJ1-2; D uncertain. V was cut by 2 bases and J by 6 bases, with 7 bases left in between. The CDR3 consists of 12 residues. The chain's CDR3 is CASSLPGDGYTF. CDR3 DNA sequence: TGTGCCAGCAGTTTACCGGGCGATGGCTACACCTTC.

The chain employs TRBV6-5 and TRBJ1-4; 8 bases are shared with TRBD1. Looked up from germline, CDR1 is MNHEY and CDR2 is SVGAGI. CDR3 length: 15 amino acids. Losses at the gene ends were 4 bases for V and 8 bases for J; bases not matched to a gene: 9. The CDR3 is CASSSHGTGDEKLFF. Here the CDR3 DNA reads TGTGCCAGCAGTTCCCACGGGACAGGTGACGAAAAACTGTTTTTT.

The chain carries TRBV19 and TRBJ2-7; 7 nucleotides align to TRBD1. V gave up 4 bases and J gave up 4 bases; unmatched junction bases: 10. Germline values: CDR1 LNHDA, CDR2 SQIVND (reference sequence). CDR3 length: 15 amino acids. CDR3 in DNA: TGTGCCAGTAGTAACCTCCAAGGGGGCCGGTACGAGCAGTACTTC. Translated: CASSNLQGGRYEQYF.

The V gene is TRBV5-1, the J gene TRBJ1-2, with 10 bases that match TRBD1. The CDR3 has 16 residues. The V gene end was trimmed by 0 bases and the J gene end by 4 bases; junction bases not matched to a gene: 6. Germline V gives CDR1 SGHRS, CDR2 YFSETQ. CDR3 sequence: CASSLEGGTGAYGYTF. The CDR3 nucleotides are TGCGCCAGCAGCTTGGAGGGCGGGACAGGGGCCTATGGCTACACCTTC.